Listed here is a single T cell receptor beta chain. Its antigen remains unidentified. J gave up 6 bases and V 2 bases, and 5 bases lay outside the gene matches. Per the germline V gene, CDR1 is MNHNY and CDR2 is SVGAGI (reference sequence). The CDR3 runs 14 residues. The data are from a study of graft-versus-host responses after intestinal transplantation. Overall study: The recipients all started with anti-thymocyte globulin induction and then took tacrolimus and steroids for two to four years.

The data were produced by immunoSEQ multiplex PCR, yet TCRdb's version contains in-frame clones alone and is incomplete. The sample lists about 85,000 clones, approximately 80% occurring once. Study-level findings and limits: Across patients carrying graft-donor T cell macrochimerism, allografts held high graft-versus-host to host-versus-graft clonal ratios. GvH clones were identified in recipient marrow, with some first appearing in ileum or blood.

The rearrangement uses TRBV6-6 and TRBJ1-1, with TRBD1 identical over 8 bases. The sequence was obtained from a human donor who received an intestinal transplant. Sequences were derived from unstimulated CD4+ T cells sorted from spleen or lymph node cells, sampled before intestinal transplant. This chain's CDR3 is CASSYPDRVAEAFF. The CDR3 DNA follows: TGTGCCAGCAGTTACCCGGACAGGGTGGCTGAAGCTTTCTTT.